Described below is a single TCR beta chain sequence and its context. This specimen belongs to a study of technical replicates of blood from a few donors. The CDR3 is made up of 17 amino acids. Germline-derived CDR1 and CDR2 are SGHVS and FQNEAQ. The ends lost 1 base at V and 6 bases at J; junction bases unmatched: 10. TCRdb keeps only in-frame clones here, not all; method: immunoSEQ multiplex PCR. The data show 67,000 or so clones, with roughly 96% seen just once and 0.2% to 0.3% held by the top ten. Sequencing input: T cells isolated from PBMCs. The chain employs TRBV7-8 and TRBJ1-5, with 9 bases lining up with TRBD1. The TCR sequence derives from a human donor in good health. This CDR3 is CASSLGRDRVGGQPQHF. The CDR3 DNA reads as TGTGCCAGCAGCTTAGGCCGGGACAGGGTCGGGGGTCAGCCCCAGCATTTT.